Below are 26 T cell receptor beta chains sequenced from a single sample in a study of blood T cells in healthy people across ages. Next came a second PCR, run for roughly 7 to 12 cycles, which used a sample-barcoded 5' primer along with a J-beta primer mix. MiXCR, applied by TCRdb to the 5' RACE reads, yields one record per CDR3 protein. Here the sample spans approximately 2,000,000 distinct CDR3 sequences, roughly two fifths being singletons. Input material: blood. The receptor set was obtained from a human donor in good health.

The rearrangement links TRBV20-1 to TRBJ1-6; TRBD1 matches at 7 bases. Trimming cost V 6 bases and J 7 bases; bases outside gene matches: 12. Looked up from germline, CDR1 is DFQATT and CDR2 is SNEGSKA (reference sequence). This CDR3 has 15 residues. The CDR3 DNA reads TGCAGTGCCCCGGCCACGGGACAGAGAAATTCACCCCTCCACTTT. This gives the protein CSAPATGQRNSPLHF.

This clonotype was seen many times. The chain uses TRBV29-1 and TRBJ2-1; 11 bases align to TRBD2. CDR3 length: 17 amino acids. Looked up from germline, CDR1 is SQVTM and CDR2 is ANQGSEA. With 1 base clipped from V and 1 base from J, the junction kept 6 bases outside the gene matches. CDR3 nucleotide sequence: TGCAGCGTTGAAGGGCTAGCGGGGGGCGGGTCCTACAATGAGCAGTTCTTC. Its protein product is CSVEGLAGGGSYNEQFF.

This clonotype appeared a few times. The genes are TRBV4-2 and TRBJ2-3; 10 nucleotides line up with TRBD2. Germline V gives CDR1 LGHNA, CDR2 YNFKEQ. CDR3 length: 18 residues. V lost 3 bases and J lost 2; bases outside the gene matches: 11. Here the CDR3 reads CASSHPVLAGPTTDTQYF. As DNA, the CDR3 is TGTGCCAGCAGCCACCCCGTACTAGCGGGGCCCACCACAGATACGCAGTATTTT.

V is TRBV9 and J is TRBJ1-2; tentative D call: TRBD1 (5 bases). The CDR3 runs to 16 residues. Trimming removed 4 bases from V and 7 bases from J, with 23 bases in between. Germline loops: CDR1 SGDLS, CDR2 YYNGEE. As DNA, the CDR3 is TGTGCCAGCAGCTCCTTTGTAGGGGTCCTAGGAGGTGGCTACACCTTC. Residues: CASSSFVGVLGGGYTF.

The V call is TRBV20-1, the J call TRBJ2-4; no definite D call. The J call is doubtful: the DNA matches TRBJ2-7 better. Germline V gene lookup returns CDR1 DFQATT and CDR2 SNEGSKA (reference sequence). The CDR3 is made up of 14 amino acids. The CDR3 DNA reads as TGCAGTGCTAGAGATCCGAGGAATGGCTACGAGCAGTACTTC. Its translation is CSARDPRNGYEQYF.

This chain links TRBV12-3 or TRBV12-4 with TRBJ2-5; TRBD2 matches 11 bases. V lost 3 bases, J lost 3 bases, and 9 bases stayed unmatched. The CDR3 loop spans 17 amino acids. The CDR3 here is CASSFGVASGGKETQYF. The CDR3, as DNA: TGTGCCAGCAGTTTCGGTGTGGCTAGCGGGGGGAAAGAGACCCAGTACTTC.

The chain combines TRBV7-2 with TRBJ2-1; TRBD1 might be the D (5 bases). Germline CDR1 and CDR2: SGHTA and FQGNSA. V lost 5 bases and J 1 base, leaving 21 bases between the germline ends. This CDR3 is built from 18 residues. The CDR3 sequence: CASSLVSRAGKSYNEQFF. The CDR3 DNA reads TGTGCCAGCAGCCTTGTTTCTAGGGCAGGGAAGTCCTACAATGAGCAGTTCTTC. Full variable domain (rest looked up from reference TRBV7-2 and TRBJ2-1): GAGVSQSPSNKVTEKGKDVELRCDPISGHTALYWYRQSLGQGLEFLIYFQGNSAPDKSGLPSDRFSAERTGGSVSTLTIQRTQQEDSAVYLCASSLVSRAGKSYNEQFFGPGTRLTVL.

This clonotype was seen only a few times. The CDR3 protein is CASSFGRGKHYGYTF. In DNA form, the CDR3 reads TGTGCCAGCAGTTTCGGCAGGGGGAAGCACTATGGCTACACCTTC. The chain links TRBV27 to TRBJ1-2, with TRBD1 identical over 7 bases. V shed 3 bases, J shed 3 bases, and the junction held 7 bases outside the gene matches. Germline V lookup: CDR1 MNHEY, CDR2 SMNVEV (reference sequence). The CDR3 totals 15 residues.

This clonotype was picked up a small number of times. V usage is TRBV7-2 and J usage is TRBJ2-7; 11 bases line up with TRBD2. With 2 bases clipped from V and 0 bases from J, the junction kept 12 bases outside the gene matches. The CDR3 covers 19 residues. CDR1 and CDR2 (germline): SGHTA, FQGNSA. CDR3 DNA sequence: TGTGCCAGCAGCTTAAGGAGTTGGGAAACTAGCGGGGGCTCCTACGAGCAGTACTTC. Protein sequence: CASSLRSWETSGGSYEQYF. The variable domain in full, with the rest retrieved from reference TRBV7-2 and TRBJ2-7, is GAGVSQSPSNKVTEKGKDVELRCDPISGHTALYWYRQSLGQGLEFLIYFQGNSAPDKSGLPSDRFSAERTGGSVSTLTIQRTQQEDSAVYLCASSLRSWETSGGSYEQYFGPGTRLTVT.

V is TRBV24-1 and J is TRBJ2-1; 13 nucleotides line up with TRBD2. This CDR3 is built from 16 residues. The V gene end was trimmed by 3 bases and the J gene end by 10 bases; junction bases not matched to a gene: 8. From germline, CDR1 is KGHDR and CDR2 SFDVKD. The CDR3, as DNA: TGTGCCACCAGTGATCCAACTAGCGGGGGGGCCTTCGAGCAGTTCTTC. Its translation: CATSDPTSGGAFEQFF.

V usage is TRBV5-5 and J usage is TRBJ1-5; TRBD1 matches at 9 bases. Per the germline V gene, CDR1 is SGHKS and CDR2 is YYEKEE (reference sequence). Trimming at V came to 4 bases and at J to 4 bases, leaving 12 bases not matched to a gene. The CDR3 has 17 residues. In DNA, the CDR3 is TGTGCCAGCAGCCTGGGACAGGGTCGACCAGGGAATCAGCCCCAGCATTTT. Protein product: CASSLGQGRPGNQPQHF.

The rearrangement uses TRBV7-9 and TRBJ2-3; D is undetermined. There are 15 residues in the CDR3. In germline, CDR1 is SEHNR, CDR2 FQNEAQ (reference sequence). Trimming left V 1 base short and J 3 bases short, with 11 bases between. Here the CDR3 DNA reads TGTGCCAGCAGCTTAGGGGTGCAGGCTACAGATACGCAGTATTTT. This gives the protein CASSLGVQATDTQYF.

The chain links TRBV5-6 to TRBJ2-3, with D perhaps matching TRBD1 (5 bases). Per the germline V gene, CDR1 is SGHDT and CDR2 is YYEEEE. The CDR3 runs to 15 residues. V was shortened by 0 bases and J by 4 bases, with 12 bases between the two germline ends. The CDR3 DNA reads as TGTGCCAGCAGCTTGGGGGGCAGGACGCCAGATACGCAGTATTTT. Translating it yields CASSLGGRTPDTQYF.

CDR3 sequence: CASSSGRDRDQETQYF. CDR3 DNA: TGCGCCAGCAGCTCCGGCCGGGACAGGGATCAAGAGACCCAGTACTTC. The V call is TRBV5-1, the J call TRBJ2-5; 9 nucleotides line up with TRBD1. The CDR3 has 16 residues. Looked up from germline, CDR1 is SGHRS and CDR2 is YFSETQ. The trim removed 3 bases at V and 2 bases at J, leaving 8 bases unmatched.

The chain joins TRBV4-1 to TRBJ2-3, with 7 nucleotides matching TRBD2. This CDR3 has 16 residues. Germline values: CDR1 MGHRA, CDR2 YSYEKL. With V trimmed by 2 bases and J by 0 bases, 5 bases remained unmatched. The DNA of the CDR3 is TGCGCCAGCAGCCAACAAGCGGGGACTAGCACAGATACGCAGTATTTT. This sequence encodes CASSQQAGTSTDTQYF.

The V gene is TRBV28, the J gene TRBJ1-2, with 8 nucleotides matching TRBD1. There are 15 residues in the CDR3. Trimming removed 4 bases from V and 7 bases from J; junction bases left unmatched: 11. Germline V gene lookup returns CDR1 MDHEN and CDR2 SYDVKM. The CDR3 nucleotides read TGTGCCAGCAGTTCACCCCGACAGGGGCTCCCTGGCTACACCTTC. Amino acid sequence: CASSSPRQGLPGYTF.

In this sample, this clonotype turned up a few times. The chain couples TRBV7-2 to TRBJ2-7, with 8 bases aligning to TRBD1. The CDR3 is 14 amino acids. J gave up 3 bases and V 5 bases, and 6 bases lay outside the gene matches. Germline assignment: CDR1 SGHTA and CDR2 FQGNSA. The CDR3 is CASSTGDRRYEQYF. CDR3 nucleotide sequence: TGTGCCAGCAGCACGGGGGACAGGCGCTACGAGCAGTACTTC.

The CDR3 region is CASSPSGRFNQPQHF. In DNA form, the CDR3 reads TGTGCCAGCAGCCCCTCCGGACGGTTCAATCAGCCCCAGCATTTT. The V gene is TRBV5-8, the J gene TRBJ1-5; D unclear. Germline values: CDR1 SGHTS, CDR2 YDEGEE. V lost 4 bases, J lost 3 bases, and 14 bases lay in between. The CDR3 extends over 15 amino acids.

This clonotype was observed a handful of times. The V call is TRBV29-1, the J call TRBJ1-5, with D tentatively TRBD1 (5 bases). Germline V CDR1 and CDR2: SQVTM, ANQGSEA. The CDR3 loop spans 12 amino acids. V dropped 7 bases and J dropped 15 bases, with 22 bases sitting between them. This chain's CDR3 is CSARQKPSAGHF. The CDR3 coding sequence is TGCAGCGCCAGACAGAAACCCTCGGCCGGGCATTTT.

In its sample, this clonotype was seen a few times. The chain combines TRBV5-1 with TRBJ2-1; weak D call: TRBD2 (6 bases). The CDR3 consists of 15 residues. Per germline, CDR1 SGHRS and CDR2 YFSETQ. Trimming left V 2 bases short and J 2 bases short, with 11 bases between. The CDR3 DNA reads TGCGCCAGCAGCTTCAGGGACTCCGCCTACAATGAGCAGTTCTTC. Protein product: CASSFRDSAYNEQFF.

The rearrangement joins TRBV20-1 to TRBJ1-5; tentatively, D is TRBD1 (5 bases). This CDR3 comprises 14 residues. The V gene's germline CDR1 is DFQATT and CDR2 SNEGSKA (reference sequence). The ends were cut back, 1 base at V and 3 bases at J, with 10 bases in the middle. As DNA, the CDR3 is TGCAGTGCTAGAGGGCTAGGGGTCAATCAGCCCCAGCATTTT. Amino acids: CSARGLGVNQPQHF.

The genes are TRBV20-1 and TRBJ2-3; 10 positions agree with TRBD2. Looked up from germline, CDR1 is DFQATT and CDR2 is SNEGSKA (reference sequence). The CDR3 has 20 residues. Losses at the gene ends were 0 bases for V and 0 bases for J; bases not matched to a gene: 15. The CDR3 region is CSARDPRWASGGASTDTQYF. In DNA, the CDR3 is TGCAGTGCTAGAGATCCCCGGTGGGCTAGCGGGGGAGCTAGCACAGATACGCAGTATTTT.

V and J are TRBV7-8 and TRBJ2-3, with 15 nucleotides matching TRBD2. There are 16 residues in the CDR3. Germline V lookup: CDR1 SGHVS, CDR2 FQNEAQ. Trimming cost V 8 bases and J 2 bases; bases outside gene matches: 5. This CDR3 is CASFGLAGGSTDTQYF. DNA of the CDR3: TGTGCCAGCTTCGGACTAGCGGGGGGGTCCACAGATACGCAGTATTTT.

The rearrangement joins TRBV11-1 to TRBJ2-3; D is undetermined. Germline V CDR1 and CDR2: SGHAT, FQDESV (reference sequence). The CDR3 loop spans 14 amino acids. V was shortened by 6 bases and J by 7 bases, with 17 bases between the two germline ends. Here the CDR3 DNA reads TGTGCCAGCAGTGCATATATCAGAGCATATACGCAGTATTTT. It translates to CASSAYIRAYTQYF.

This chain joins TRBV12-5 and TRBJ1-4, with 9 bases lining up with TRBD1. The CDR3 has 14 amino acids. V dropped 6 bases and J dropped 9; count of bases not matched to a gene: 8. The V gene's germline CDR1 is LGHNT and CDR2 FRNRAP. Here the CDR3 reads CASGGTGFLQKLFF. CDR3 coding DNA: TGTGCTAGTGGGGGGACAGGGTTTTTGCAAAAACTGTTTTTT.

This sequence joins TRBV4-2 and TRBJ1-6; tentatively, D is TRBD1 (5 bases). This CDR3 comprises 14 residues. V was pared by 1 base and J by 11 bases, with 12 bases between. The germline gives CDR1 LGHNA, CDR2 YNFKEQ. CDR3 DNA sequence: TGTGCCAGCAGCCAAGTTGAGAAGGGACCACCCCTCCACTTT. Its translation is CASSQVEKGPPLHF.